These T cell receptor beta chains were read from a single sample in a study of blood T cells in healthy people across ages. Via MiXCR, TCRdb re-called the 5' RACE reads, giving one row per CDR3 protein. The sample gives more than 800,000 distinct CDR3 sequences, more than 25% of which show up once; 17% is in the top ten. Sequencing was performed on blood. The receptors were gathered from a woman of 80 years or more in good health. CDR3s include the opening cysteine and the closing phenylalanine or tryptophan. A D gene is named only where the DNA matches it firmly. The size field is filled for only some rows; it gives once, few, many or a size class.

CDR3 length	J gene	D gene	V gene	clone size	CDR3 DNA	CDR3 protein
14	TRBJ1-4	-	TRBV7-2	many	TGTGCCAGCAGCGTACCGGGGGAGCGAGAAAAACTGTTTTTT	CASSVPGEREKLFF
18	TRBJ2-1	-	TRBV4-2	many	TGTGCCAGCAGTGTGCAAAGCGGCAGGGGGGGCCTTAACAATGAGCAGTTCTTC	CASSVQSGRGGLNNEQFF
12	TRBJ1-2	-	TRBV9	many	TGTGCCAGCAGCGTAGTCCGTGGCGGCTACACCTTC	CASSVVRGGYTF
12	TRBJ2-5	-	TRBV20-1	-	TGCAGTGCGAGAGATCACTGGGAGACCCACTACTTC	CSARDHWETHYF
13	TRBJ2-3	-	TRBV12-3/TRBV12-4	-	TGTGCCAGCAGTTGGGCGAGCGCAGATACGCAGTATTTT	CASSWASADTQYF
14	TRBJ2-3	-	TRBV7-2	many	TGTGCCAGCAGCGACATGCGAAGCACAGATACGCAGTATTTT	CASSDMRSTDTQYF
14	TRBJ1-2	TRBD1	TRBV6-6	many	TGTGCCAGCAGGGCGCGCCGGGACAGCGGTGGCTACACCTTC	CASRARRDSGGYTF
12	TRBJ2-5	-	TRBV6-2/TRBV6-3	many	TGCGCCAGCAGCCGGGGTGGGGAGACCCAGTACTTC	CASSRGGETQYF
12	TRBJ1-1	-	TRBV27	-	TGTGCCAGCGGGGCCGACCACACTGAAGCTTTCTTT	CASGADHTEAFF
15	TRBJ2-1	-	TRBV7-2	-	TGTACCAGCAGCGTAGGACCCCTTGGAAGAAATGAGCAGTTCTTC	CTSSVGPLGRNEQFF
14	TRBJ1-2	-	TRBV6-2/TRBV6-3	few	TGTGCCAGCAGTTACGTGGGGCGAGGATATGGCTACACCTTC	CASSYVGRGYGYTF
13	TRBJ2-1	-	TRBV4-3	many	TGCGCCAGCAGCCAAGATCGACGAGATGAGCAGTTCTTC	CASSQDRRDEQFF
14	TRBJ2-5	TRBD1	TRBV4-1	many	TGCGCCAGCAGCCAAAGACAGGGCATGGAGACCCAGTACTTC	CASSQRQGMETQYF
15	TRBJ1-5	-	TRBV12-3/TRBV12-4	-	TGTGCCAGCAGTTTATCGGCAGGAAGCAATCAGCCCCAGCATTTT	CASSLSAGSNQPQHF
16	TRBJ2-7	TRBD1	TRBV5-1	-	TGCGCCAGCAGCTTAGGGGGCGCCTACTTCTCCTACGAGCAGTACTTC	CASSLGGAYFSYEQYF
16	TRBJ2-7	-	TRBV5-1	-	TGCGCCAGCAGTACCGTCAACAGCGAGAGCTCCTACGAGCAGTACTTC	CASSTVNSESSYEQYF
14	TRBJ1-2	-	TRBV4-3	few	TGCGCCAGCAGCCCTTGGGACACCGTCTATGGCTACACCTTC	CASSPWDTVYGYTF
16	TRBJ2-1	-	TRBV20-1	-	TGCAGTGCTAGAGATGAGGCGGGATCAGGCGCCAATGAGCAGTTCTTC	CSARDEAGSGANEQFF
15	TRBJ1-5	-	TRBV4-1	-	TGCGCCAGCAGCCAAGTCCCGGTTAGCAATCAGCCCCAGCATTTT	CASSQVPVSNQPQHF
15	TRBJ2-2	-	TRBV3-1	-	TGTGCCAGCAGCCAAAGGGGAAGAGTCGCCGGGGAGCTGTTTTTT	CASSQRGRVAGELFF
13	TRBJ1-1	TRBD1	TRBV2	few	TGTGCCACCCGAGACAGGGCCAACACTGAAGCTTTCTTT	CATRDRANTEAFF
15	TRBJ1-6	-	TRBV4-3	many	TGCGCCAGCAGCCAAGATCGAGCAGGCAATTCACCCCTCCACTTT	CASSQDRAGNSPLHF
15	TRBJ1-2	TRBD1	TRBV12-3/TRBV12-4	few	TGTGCCAGCAGGAGTCCCGGGACAGGAACAGATGGCTACACCTTC	CASRSPGTGTDGYTF
14	TRBJ2-5	-	TRBV12-3/TRBV12-4	many	TGTGCCAGCAGGCGCTCAGGGGCCCAGGAGACCCAGTACTTC	CASRRSGAQETQYF
17	TRBJ1-6	-	TRBV27	few	TGTGCCAGCAGTTTATCGGAGGGTCGGTCCTATAATTCACCCCTCCACTTT	CASSLSEGRSYNSPLHF
13	TRBJ1-4	-	TRBV7-2	many	TGTGCCAGCAGCCCTGGGGGCAGTGAAAAACTGTTTTTT	CASSPGGSEKLFF
15	TRBJ2-5	-	TRBV4-3	many	TGCGCCAGCAGCCAAGATCAGACAGCACAAGAGACCCAGTACTTC	CASSQDQTAQETQYF
11	TRBJ2-7	-	TRBV28	-	TGTGCCAGCAGGAGGGACCACGAGCAGTACTTC	CASRRDHEQYF
19	TRBJ2-5	TRBD2	TRBV12-3/TRBV12-4	-	TGTGCCAGCTTATGGTTAGGTGAGACTAGCGGGGGAACCTACAATGAGCAGTACTTC	CASLWLGETSGGTYNEQYF
16	TRBJ2-7	TRBD2	TRBV20-1	-	TGCAGTGCTCCATCTAGGACTAGCGGGTTTGCCTACGAGCAGTACTTC	CSAPSRTSGFAYEQYF
15	TRBJ1-1	-	TRBV5-5	-	TGTGCCAGCAGCTTGTTCTCTGGGATGAACACTGAAGCTTTCTTT	CASSLFSGMNTEAFF
16	TRBJ2-3	-	TRBV29-1	many	TGCAGCGTTGTTCCTCGTCGCAGTAGCACCCCAGATACGCAGTATTTT	CSVVPRRSSTPDTQYF
16	TRBJ2-1	-	TRBV4-3	many	TGCGCCAGCAGCCAAGAGCCCAGGTATGTCCTCAATGAGCAGTTCTTC	CASSQEPRYVLNEQFF